Below are 31 T cell receptor beta chains sequenced from a single sample in a study of beta chain features in type 1 diabetes. The sequenced template was cDNA made from the entire isolated RNA. Sequenced by immunoSEQ multiplex PCR; TCRdb stores in-frame clones only, minus some. The sample includes about 620,000 clones, about 16% seen only once; the top ten take about 0.086%. Sequences were obtained from naive CD4+ T cells from blood. These receptors all come from a man between 18 and 35 years old in good health.

This chain joins TRBV2 and TRBJ1-1, with TRBD1 identical over 8 bases. After removal of 6 bases from V and 2 bases from J, the junction contained 11 bases not matched to a gene. CDR1 is SNHLY, CDR2 FYNNEI, per germline. The CDR3 has 16 amino acids. The CDR3 bases are TGTGCCAGCAGAGAGAGATCCGGGACAGGCAACACTGAAGCTTTCTTT. This sequence encodes CASRERSGTGNTEAFF.

The chain couples TRBV15 to TRBJ2-1; no clear D gene. The CDR3 sequence is 16 residues long. The germline gives CDR1 LNHNV, CDR2 YYDKDF (reference sequence). Between the trimmed V and J ends, which lost 0 bases and 4 bases, there was a span of 13 bases. CDR3 bases: TGTGCCACCAGCAGAGATCAAGCAAGGGTTTACAATGAGCAGTTCTTC. This translates into CATSRDQARVYNEQFF.

This clone was counted a few times. The rearrangement uses TRBV7-9 and TRBJ2-7; perhaps D is TRBD1 or TRBD2 (6 bases each). Looked up from germline, CDR1 is SEHNR and CDR2 is FQNEAQ (reference sequence). Trimming pared 1 base from V and 0 bases from J, leaving 16 bases between. The CDR3 loop spans 17 amino acids. CDR3 nucleotide sequence: TGTGCCAGCAGCTTAGGGGCCGGGGGCTTACTCTCCTACGAGCAGTACTTC. Amino acids: CASSLGAGGLLSYEQYF.

This clone was observed a handful of times. The rearrangement uses TRBV7-9 and TRBJ1-1; no clear D gene. CDR3 length: 13 residues. From germline, CDR1 is SEHNR and CDR2 FQNEAQ (reference sequence). The V end was cut by 2 bases, the J end by 1 base, with 5 bases between. CDR3 sequence: CASSLWGNTEAFF. The DNA of the CDR3 is TGTGCCAGCAGCTTATGGGGGAACACTGAAGCTTTCTTT.

DNA of the CDR3: TGTGCCTGGAGTGGCGGTACCCTAAGGCAGCCCCAGCATTTT. This encodes CAWSGGTLRQPQHF. J is TRBJ1-5 and V is TRBV30; no definite D call. The germline V gene has CDR1 GTSNPN and CDR2 SVGIG (reference sequence). V was cut by 1 base and J by 7 bases, with 14 bases left in between. The length of the CDR3 is 14 residues.

V and J are TRBV18 and TRBJ2-1; D may be TRBD1 (6 bases). V dropped 8 bases and J dropped 4 bases, with 24 bases sitting between them. CDR1 is KGHSH and CDR2 is LQKENI in the germline V gene. There are 17 residues in the CDR3. This chain's CDR3 is CASPSSRQEGFYNEQFF. The CDR3 coding sequence is TGTGCCAGCCCCTCCTCGAGACAGGAAGGCTTTTACAATGAGCAGTTCTTC.

The V and J genes are TRBV28 and TRBJ2-5; unclear D gene. Trimming pared 4 bases from V and 3 bases from J, leaving 15 bases between. The CDR3 length is 15 residues. Germline CDR1 reads MDHEN; CDR2 reads SYDVKM. CDR3: CASSSLPGAKETQYF. CDR3 coding DNA: TGTGCCAGCAGTTCTTTACCGGGCGCGAAAGAGACCCAGTACTTC.

The V call is TRBV20-1, the J call TRBJ2-7; D is perhaps TRBD2 (5 bases). CDR1 and CDR2 (germline): DFQATT, SNEGSKA (reference sequence). Trimming removed 6 bases from V and 13 bases from J, with 19 bases in between. There are 11 residues in the CDR3. The CDR3 DNA reads as TGCAGTGCCTCCGGTTGGGGAGTAAGATACTTC. Protein: CSASGWGVRYF.

There are a few counts of this clone. The chain couples TRBV30 to TRBJ1-6; possibly TRBD1 for D (6 bases). Germline V gives CDR1 GTSNPN, CDR2 SVGIG (reference sequence). The CDR3 spans 13 residues. Trimming cost V 6 bases and J 9 bases, with 15 bases left between them. This chain's CDR3 is CACGPQGGSPLHF. The CDR3 bases are TGTGCCTGTGGGCCACAGGGAGGTTCACCCCTCCACTTT.

V is TRBV30 and J is TRBJ2-1; the D gene is possibly TRBD2 (6 bases). Trimming stripped 1 base from V and 5 bases from J, with 12 bases between. Germline V CDR1 and CDR2: GTSNPN, SVGIG (reference sequence). The CDR3 has 14 residues. CDR3 sequence reads: CAWSGSSVHNEQFF. In DNA, the CDR3 is TGTGCCTGGAGTGGGTCTAGCGTCCACAATGAGCAGTTCTTC.

The rearrangement links TRBV7-2 to TRBJ2-4, with D perhaps TRBD2 (5 bases). Germline CDR1 SGHTA, CDR2 FQGNSA. The CDR3 sequence is 15 residues long. Trimming took 7 bases from V and 6 from J, leaving 19 bases between them. CDR3 protein: CASKPGPFRGNIQYF. The CDR3 region has the DNA TGTGCCAGCAAGCCCGGGCCCTTTCGGGGAAACATTCAGTACTTC.

The chain combines TRBV4-2 with TRBJ2-1, with D tentatively TRBD1 or TRBD2 (5 bases each). V lost 6 bases, J lost 8 bases, and 14 bases lay in between. The CDR3 length is 13 residues. Germline V CDR1 and CDR2: LGHNA, YNFKEQ. The CDR3 loop is CASRTSGSDEQFF. Here the CDR3 DNA reads TGTGCCAGCAGGACTTCAGGGAGTGATGAGCAGTTCTTC.

This clone was seen more than once but under ten times. The V call is TRBV2, the J call TRBJ1-5, with unresolved D. V lost 5 bases to trimming and J lost 0 bases, with 11 bases between them. This CDR3 is 15 amino acids long. Germline assignment: CDR1 SNHLY and CDR2 FYNNEI. CDR3 region: CASSQREGSNQPQHF. In nucleotides, the CDR3 is TGTGCCAGCAGTCAAAGGGAGGGTAGCAATCAGCCCCAGCATTTT.

This clone was counted a few times. This chain links TRBV18 with TRBJ2-7; possibly TRBD1 for D (6 bases). The germline V gene encodes CDR1 KGHSH and CDR2 LQKENI. The CDR3 has 14 amino acids. Between the trimmed V and J ends, which lost 3 bases and 6 bases, there was a span of 15 bases. CDR3 sequence: CASSPQGFDGEQYF. CDR3 sequence (DNA): TGTGCCAGCTCACCGCAGGGGTTCGACGGCGAGCAGTACTTC.

J is TRBJ1-4 and V is TRBV9; D gene unclear. V dropped 3 bases and J dropped 3 bases, with 6 bases sitting between them. CDR1 SGDLS and CDR2 YYNGEE come from the germline V gene. The CDR3 sequence is 13 residues long. CDR3 in amino acids: CASSADSNEKLFF. DNA of the CDR3: TGTGCCAGCAGCGCGGACTCTAATGAAAAACTGTTTTTT.

This clone showed up just a few times. The chain has TRBV7-2 and TRBJ2-5, with D possibly matching TRBD1 (5 bases). The length of the CDR3 is 14 residues. Germline CDR1 reads SGHTA; CDR2 reads FQGNSA. V was shortened by 5 bases and J by 4 bases, with 14 bases between the two germline ends. The CDR3 DNA reads TGTGCCAGCAGCGTAATAGGGGTGGGAGAGACCCAGTACTTC. Amino acid sequence: CASSVIGVGETQYF.

This clone was observed a handful of times. The V gene is TRBV2, the J gene TRBJ2-7, with D possibly matching TRBD2 (5 bases). The germline gives CDR1 SNHLY, CDR2 FYNNEI. This CDR3 contains 15 residues. Trimming removed 4 bases at V and 1 base at J, with 14 bases between. CDR3 in amino acids: CASSVSGLSSYEQYF. CDR3 sequence (DNA): TGTGCCAGCAGTGTTTCTGGACTGTCATCCTACGAGCAGTACTTC. Together with reference TRBV2 and TRBJ2-7, the CDR3 gives the full variable domain: EPEVTQTPSHQVTQMGQEVILRCVPISNHLYFYWYRQILGQKVEFLVSFYNNEISEKSEIFDDQFSVERPDGSNFTLKIRSTKLEDSAMYFCASSVSGLSSYEQYFGPGTRLTVT.

V is TRBV15 and J is TRBJ1-1; D perhaps matches TRBD1 (6 bases). This CDR3 has 13 amino acids. The germline V gene has CDR1 LNHNV and CDR2 YYDKDF (reference sequence). V gave up 8 bases and J gave up 3 bases, with 13 bases separating them. CDR3 loop: CATAQGYYTEAFF. CDR3 in DNA: TGTGCCACCGCCCAGGGGTATTACACTGAAGCTTTCTTT.

The V gene is TRBV5-1, the J gene TRBJ1-4, with TRBD1 matching 8 bases. Germline CDR1 SGHRS, CDR2 YFSETQ. CDR3 length: 17 amino acids. Trimming cost V 3 bases and J 2 bases; bases outside gene matches: 9. CDR3 sequence: CASSSTGVVATNEKLFF. CDR3 nucleotides: TGCGCCAGCAGCTCGACAGGGGTAGTCGCTACTAATGAAAAACTGTTTTTT.

The J gene is TRBJ1-2, the V gene TRBV19; D unclear. V dropped 2 bases and J dropped 4 bases, with 11 bases sitting between them. This CDR3 contains 14 residues. Germline values: CDR1 LNHDA, CDR2 SQIVND (reference sequence). CDR3 sequence reads: CASSILAPSYGYTF. The CDR3 DNA sequence: TGTGCCAGTAGTATACTCGCGCCGAGCTATGGCTACACCTTC.

This chain uses TRBV6-5 with TRBJ1-3; 8 positions match TRBD1. V lost 6 bases to trimming and J lost 6 bases; unmatched junction nucleotides: 10. Germline V gene sequence: CDR1 MNHEY, CDR2 SVGAGI. The CDR3 loop spans 15 amino acids. This CDR3 is CASSRTGGNANTIYF. The CDR3 DNA sequence: TGTGCCAGCAGCCGCACAGGGGGAAACGCAAACACCATATATTTT.

This clone was detected ten times or more. The V and J genes are TRBV14 and TRBJ2-1, with 7 bases identical to TRBD2. Germline assignment: CDR1 SGHDN and CDR2 FVKESK. With 2 bases clipped from V and 7 bases from J, the junction kept 2 bases outside the gene matches. CDR3 length: 13 amino acids. CDR3 sequence reads: CASSQWRGNEQFF. CDR3 DNA sequence: TGTGCCAGCAGCCAATGGCGGGGGAATGAGCAGTTCTTC.

The genes are TRBV4-3 and TRBJ2-1, with TRBD2 matching over 11 bases. With 6 bases clipped from V and 7 bases from J, the junction kept 8 bases outside the gene matches. The CDR3 sequence is 15 residues long. The germline gives CDR1 LGHNA, CDR2 YSLEER. DNA for the CDR3: TGCGCCAGCAGTCACATAGCGGGAGGGCCGAATGAGCAGTTCTTC. This gives the protein CASSHIAGGPNEQFF.

The rearrangement joins TRBV18 to TRBJ1-5, with D tentatively TRBD1 (6 bases). Looked up from germline, CDR1 is KGHSH and CDR2 is LQKENI. V lost 0 bases, J lost 7 bases, and 13 bases lay in between. CDR3 length: 15 residues. CDR3 region: CASSPPAGAGQPQHF. CDR3 bases: TGTGCCAGCTCACCACCGGCGGGGGCGGGGCAGCCCCAGCATTTT.

The V gene is TRBV6-7, the J gene TRBJ1-1; 11 positions agree with TRBD1. TRBV6-7 is sorted into the ORF group, with uncertain function. The CDR3 loop spans 14 amino acids. J lost 5 bases, V lost 6 bases, and 5 bases had no gene match. For the CDR3, the DNA is TGTGCCAGCAGCGAGGGGACAGGGGGGACTGAAGCTTTCTTT. Its translation: CASSEGTGGTEAFF.

V is TRBV27 and J is TRBJ1-3, with 9 bases identical to TRBD1. The CDR3 consists of 17 residues. Per germline, CDR1 MNHEY and CDR2 SMNVEV (reference sequence). Trimming at V came to 0 bases and at J to 1 base, leaving 4 bases not matched to a gene. In DNA, the CDR3 is TGTGCCAGCAGTTTATCGGGGGACAGGGCTTCTGGAAACACCATATATTTT. This encodes CASSLSGDRASGNTIYF.

This clone was counted a few times. The rearrangement joins TRBV7-2 to TRBJ1-5; D gene unclear. The ends were cut back, 1 base at V and 5 bases at J, with 15 bases in the middle. The germline CDR1 and CDR2 sequences are SGHTA and FQGNSA. This CDR3 comprises 16 residues. The CDR3 here is CASSLGSDRWYQPQHF. The CDR3, as DNA: TGTGCCAGCAGCTTAGGATCAGACCGTTGGTATCAGCCCCAGCATTTT.

The J gene is TRBJ1-5, the V gene TRBV28; tentative D call: TRBD1 (5 bases). The CDR3 is 16 amino acids. Germline-derived CDR1 and CDR2 are MDHEN and SYDVKM. Between the trimmed V and J ends, which lost 1 base and 6 bases, there was a span of 16 bases. CDR3 sequence: CASSLLWQGGLQPQHF. Written as DNA, the CDR3 is TGTGCCAGCAGTTTATTGTGGCAGGGAGGGCTTCAGCCCCAGCATTTT.

This clone was detected a few times. The chain carries TRBV29-1 and TRBJ2-5, with D tentatively TRBD1 (7 bases). V lost 6 bases and J lost 1, with 15 bases in between. The CDR3 is 14 residues long. Germline loops: CDR1 SQVTM, CDR2 ANQGSEA. The CDR3 DNA sequence: TGCAGCGTAGGCAGGGGGGACCTCCAAGAGACCCAGTACTTC. Encoded protein: CSVGRGDLQETQYF.

About this clone itself: Other DNA variants within this sample encode the same CDR3. This chain uses TRBV18 with TRBJ1-1; maybe TRBD1 (5 bases). V was pared by 2 bases and J by 0 bases, with 7 bases between. The CDR3 is 14 amino acids. CDR1 is KGHSH, CDR2 LQKENI, per germline. CDR3 loop: CASSPGTVNTEAFF. The CDR3 nucleotides are TGTGCCAGCTCACCAGGGACGGTGAACACTGAAGCTTTCTTT.

The chain combines TRBV9 with TRBJ2-5, with D perhaps matching TRBD2 (5 bases). Germline V lookup: CDR1 SGDLS, CDR2 YYNGEE. The CDR3 is 14 residues long. V was clipped by 0 bases and J by 5 bases, with 11 bases between them. The CDR3 loop reads CASSVGESAETQYF. Here the CDR3 DNA reads TGTGCCAGCAGCGTAGGGGAGTCAGCGGAGACCCAGTACTTC.